Presented here are 20 T cell receptor beta chains from one specimen sequenced in a study of type 1 regulatory T cells. TCRdb ran MiXCR on the reads and lists one entry per CDR3 protein. The table shows 90,000 to 100,000 distinct CDR3 sequences, with roughly a third occurring only once. Sequencing was performed on CD4+ T cells, either the whole sample or a sorted fraction (not recorded which). The source of these receptors is a human donor in good health.

The chain employs TRBV10-3 and TRBJ2-5; maybe TRBD1 (5 bases). V was clipped by 9 bases and J by 1 base, with 12 bases between them. The CDR3 loop spans 13 amino acids. Germline V gene lookup returns CDR1 ENHRY and CDR2 SYGVKD. DNA for the CDR3: TGTGCCATTTCCGCAGGGCGCCAAGAGACCCAGTACTTC. Its protein product is CAISAGRQETQYF.

CDR3 coding DNA: TGTGCCAGCAGGCCCGGCGGGGGCGCCTCGGCCAAAAACATTCAGTACTTC. It yields the protein CASRPGGGASAKNIQYF. The V gene is TRBV6-5, the J gene TRBJ2-4, with D possibly matching TRBD2 (7 bases). The CDR3 covers 17 residues. The germline CDR1 and CDR2 sequences are MNHEY and SVGAGI. Trimming stripped 6 bases from V and 1 base from J, with 19 bases between.

This clonotype was observed a handful of times. The J gene is TRBJ2-4, the V gene TRBV3-1; D is unclear. V lost 0 bases, J lost 7 bases, and 7 bases lay in between. The CDR3 is 13 residues long. Germline values: CDR1 LGHDT, CDR2 YNNKEL (reference sequence). In DNA form, the CDR3 reads TGTGCCAGCAGCCAAGATCCCACGAACATTCAGTACTTC. Translating it yields CASSQDPTNIQYF.

This clonotype was seen more than once but under ten times. The chain combines TRBV27 with TRBJ2-7; 8 bases fit TRBD1. J lost 4 bases, V lost 6 bases, and 14 bases had no gene match. Germline V gene lookup returns CDR1 MNHEY and CDR2 SMNVEV (reference sequence). This CDR3 is built from 16 residues. The CDR3 coding sequence is TGTGCCAGCAGGGTACCCCAGCGGACAGGGAAGTACGAGCAGTACTTC. Residues: CASRVPQRTGKYEQYF.

The chain links TRBV24-1 to TRBJ2-1; 7 bases line up with TRBD2. V dropped 8 bases and J dropped 1; count of bases not matched to a gene: 4. The CDR3 covers 14 residues. CDR1 and CDR2 from the germline V gene are KGHDR and SFDVKD. The CDR3 region is CATTGGSSYNEQFF. CDR3 in DNA: TGTGCCACCACAGGCGGGAGTTCCTACAATGAGCAGTTCTTC.

This chain uses TRBV4-3 with TRBJ2-6; D not resolved. The length of the CDR3 is 15 residues. Germline CDR1 reads LGHNA; CDR2 reads YSLEER. V lost 5 bases and J 0 bases, leaving 8 bases between the germline ends. Here the CDR3 DNA reads TGCGCCAGCAGCGACCCAGGCTCTGGGGCCAACGTCCTGACTTTC. Translating gives CASSDPGSGANVLTF.

This clonotype has just a few counts. This chain joins TRBV20-1 and TRBJ2-7; a weak D match, TRBD1 (6 bases). Germline V gene data show CDR1 as DFQATT and CDR2 as SNEGSKA (reference sequence). Deletions cut 0 bases from V and 1 base from J, with 13 bases between. The CDR3 has 15 amino acids. The DNA for the CDR3 is TGCAGTGCTAGAGATCCCCAGGGGCCGTCCTACGAGCAGTACTTC. Translation gives CSARDPQGPSYEQYF.

The V gene is TRBV29-1, the J gene TRBJ2-3; TRBD1 is a possible D gene (6 bases). This CDR3 region has 15 residues. Trimming took off 4 bases at V and 8 bases at J, with 22 bases between the two ends. The germline V gene encodes CDR1 SQVTM and CDR2 ANQGSEA. The CDR3 DNA is TGCAGCGTTGTCCACTCCCAGGGGCCCCTAGGTACGCAGTATTTT. Its protein is CSVVHSQGPLGTQYF.

The V and J genes are TRBV19 and TRBJ2-1; no firm D call. CDR1 and CDR2 (germline): LNHDA, SQIVND (reference sequence). This CDR3 contains 17 residues. Trimming stripped 3 bases from V and 0 bases from J, with 15 bases between. CDR3 in amino acids: CASSMPGSGSSYNEQFF. CDR3 nucleotide sequence: TGTGCCAGTAGTATGCCTGGTTCAGGAAGCTCCTACAATGAGCAGTTCTTC.

The gene calls are TRBV27 and TRBJ2-5; D is unresolved. The CDR3 loop spans 12 amino acids. V was cut by 5 bases and J by 2 bases, with 6 bases left in between. Germline V gene data show CDR1 as MNHEY and CDR2 as SMNVEV (reference sequence). CDR3 nucleotides: TGTGCCAGCAGTCTAAATCAAGAGACCCAGTACTTC. It is translated as CASSLNQETQYF.

V is TRBV9 and J is TRBJ2-5; weak D call: TRBD1 (6 bases). CDR3 size: 15 residues. Germline CDR1 reads SGDLS; CDR2 reads YYNGEE. V lost 5 bases to trimming and J lost 0 bases, with 14 bases between them. CDR3: CASSLVGGDQETQYF. The CDR3 DNA follows: TGTGCCAGCAGTTTAGTAGGGGGAGACCAAGAGACCCAGTACTTC.

This clonotype was detected a few times. The CDR3 is CAWSLGQGSYEQYF. In DNA form, the CDR3 reads TGTGCCTGGAGCCTAGGGCAGGGTTCCTACGAGCAGTACTTC. The chain is built from TRBV30 and TRBJ2-7; a possible D gene is TRBD1 (5 bases). V lost 3 bases, J lost 1 base, and 13 bases lay in between. CDR3 length: 14 amino acids. The V gene's germline CDR1 is GTSNPN and CDR2 SVGIG (reference sequence).

This clonotype came up a few times. This chain joins TRBV7-9 and TRBJ2-5; 9 bases are a match to TRBD2. This CDR3 is built from 17 residues. V gave up 3 bases and J gave up 5 bases; unmatched junction bases: 13. The germline V gene encodes CDR1 SEHNR and CDR2 FQNEAQ (reference sequence). DNA of the CDR3: TGTGCCAGCAGCTTTTCGTCGGGTAGCGGGAGTTTGGAGACCCAGTACTTC. Its protein product is CASSFSSGSGSLETQYF. Together with reference TRBV7-9 and TRBJ2-5, the CDR3 gives the full variable domain: DTGVSQNPRHKITKRGQNVTFRCDPISEHNRLYWYRQTLGQGPEFLTYFQNEAQLEKSRLLSDRFSAERPKGSFSTLEIQRTEQGDSAMYLCASSFSSGSGSLETQYFGPGTRLLVL.

This clonotype was seen a few times. V gene TRBV27 combines with J gene TRBJ1-6, with 8 bases aligning to TRBD1. Germline V gives CDR1 MNHEY, CDR2 SMNVEV (reference sequence). The CDR3 extends over 16 amino acids. V shed 4 bases and J 10 bases; nucleotides not matched to a gene: 12. CDR3 sequence reads: CASSSTASGGMSPLHF. CDR3 coding DNA: TGTGCCAGCAGTTCCACGGCGTCAGGGGGCATGTCACCCCTCCACTTT.

The rearrangement uses TRBV30 and TRBJ2-6; D not certain. From germline, CDR1 is GTSNPN and CDR2 SVGIG (reference sequence). V lost 0 bases to trimming and J lost 2 bases, with 5 bases between them. This CDR3 contains 14 residues. The CDR3: CAWSVQPGANVLTF. CDR3 DNA: TGTGCCTGGAGTGTACAACCTGGGGCCAACGTCCTGACTTTC.

The chain links TRBV29-1 to TRBJ2-3, with 9 bases matching TRBD1. The V gene end was trimmed by 6 bases and the J gene end by 3 bases; junction bases not matched to a gene: 7. The CDR3 covers 14 residues. The germline gives CDR1 SQVTM, CDR2 ANQGSEA. CDR3 nucleotides: TGCAGCGTGGAAACAGGGGGCGCAACAGATACGCAGTATTTT. Translated, it gives CSVETGGATDTQYF.

The chain employs TRBV20-1 and TRBJ2-2; no firm D call. Trimming took 3 bases from V and 6 from J, leaving 11 bases between them. Germline V gene sequence: CDR1 DFQATT, CDR2 SNEGSKA (reference sequence). This CDR3 region has 13 residues. CDR3 in amino acids: CSASRGFAGELFF. The CDR3 nucleotides are TGCAGTGCTAGTCGTGGCTTCGCCGGGGAGCTGTTTTTT.

This chain connects TRBV6-4 to TRBJ1-2; D is undetermined. CDR1 is MRHNA, CDR2 SNTAGT, per germline. Trimming left V 4 bases short and J 1 base short, with 4 bases between. The CDR3 extends over 12 amino acids. CDR3 coding DNA: TGTGCCAGCAGTGGGAATAACTATGGCTACACCTTC. Protein: CASSGNNYGYTF.

In this sample, this clonotype turned up a few times. The chain has TRBV5-1 and TRBJ2-7; D may be TRBD1 (6 bases). Germline-derived CDR1 and CDR2 are SGHRS and YFSETQ. This CDR3 contains 13 residues. Trimming stripped 0 bases from V and 6 bases from J, with 10 bases between. The CDR3 is CASSLVQGLEQYF. CDR3 in DNA: TGCGCCAGCAGCTTGGTACAGGGTCTCGAGCAGTACTTC.

This clonotype was recorded many times. The J gene is TRBJ1-5, the V gene TRBV4-1; D is uncertain. With 0 bases removed from V and 11 bases from J, the gap between germline ends came to 8 bases. CDR1 is MGHRA and CDR2 is YSYEKL in the germline V gene. The CDR3 contains 12 residues. The chain's CDR3 is CASSQDQVTQHF. Written as DNA, the CDR3 is TGCGCCAGCAGCCAAGACCAAGTGACCCAGCATTTT.